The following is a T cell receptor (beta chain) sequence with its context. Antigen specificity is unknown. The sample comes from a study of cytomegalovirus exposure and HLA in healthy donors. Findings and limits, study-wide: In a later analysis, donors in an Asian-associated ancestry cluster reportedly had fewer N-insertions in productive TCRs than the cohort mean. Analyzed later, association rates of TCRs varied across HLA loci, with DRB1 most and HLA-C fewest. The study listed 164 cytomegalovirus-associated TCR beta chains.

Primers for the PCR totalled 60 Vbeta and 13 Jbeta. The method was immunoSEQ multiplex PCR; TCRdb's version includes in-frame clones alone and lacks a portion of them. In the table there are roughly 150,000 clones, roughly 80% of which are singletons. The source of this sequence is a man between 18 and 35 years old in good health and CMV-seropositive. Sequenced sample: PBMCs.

The CDR3: CAIPLAGLATGELFF. CDR3 coding DNA: TGTGCCATCCCCTTAGCGGGGCTAGCCACCGGGGAGCTGTTTTTT. The chain recombines TRBV10-3 with TRBJ2-2, with TRBD2 matching 8 bases. Germline CDR1 is ENHRY and CDR2 is SYGVKD. V was pared by 8 bases and J by 4 bases, with 9 bases of the junction left unmatched. The length of the CDR3 is 15 residues.